The 25 T cell receptor beta chains in this list originate from one sample, sequenced in a study of blood T cell repertoires in COVID-19. The table came from immunoSEQ multiplex PCR; TCRdb's copy has only in-frame clones and leaves some out. The sample has 100,000 to 150,000 clones, roughly 88% seen once. Sequencing was carried out using peripheral blood. These receptors were collected from a man aged 70 or older with active COVID-19.

The V gene is TRBV10-3, the J gene TRBJ2-3; 9 bases align to TRBD2. Per the germline V gene, CDR1 is ENHRY and CDR2 is SYGVKD. Unmatched junction bases numbered 9, after V lost 8 bases and J lost 6 bases. There are 14 residues in the CDR3. In DNA, the CDR3 is TGTGCCATCGCTGCGGGAGGGCCGTCCGATACGCAGTATTTT. Protein sequence: CAIAAGGPSDTQYF.

The V and J genes are TRBV5-1 and TRBJ2-3; TRBD1 is a possible D gene (6 bases). V was trimmed by 4 bases and J by 0 bases, leaving 12 bases between them. The germline CDR1 and CDR2 sequences are SGHRS and YFSETQ. CDR3 length equals 15 residues. The CDR3, as DNA: TGCGCCAGCAGCCCCACAGGGTCGAGCACAGATACGCAGTATTTT. As protein: CASSPTGSSTDTQYF. The full variable domain, with the rest looked up from reference TRBV5-1 and TRBJ2-3, is KAGVTQTPRYLIKTRGQQVTLSCSPISGHRSVSWYQQTPGQGLQFLFEYFSETQRNKGNFPGRFSGRQFSNSRSEMNVSTLELGDSALYLCASSPTGSSTDTQYFGPGTRLTVL.

This chain joins TRBV5-8 and TRBJ1-1; the D gene is possibly TRBD1 (5 bases). V was trimmed by 4 bases and J by 1 base, leaving 14 bases between them. Germline V gene data show CDR1 as SGHTS and CDR2 as YDEGEE. The CDR3 spans 15 residues. CDR3 sequence (DNA): TGTGCCAGCAGCCTACAGGTTGTGAAGAACACTGAAGCTTTCTTT. Its protein is CASSLQVVKNTEAFF.

The genes are TRBV5-1 and TRBJ2-2, with a tentative D call TRBD2 (6 bases). Germline CDR1 is SGHRS and CDR2 is YFSETQ. Trimming removed 0 bases at V and 7 bases at J, with 7 bases between. The CDR3 loop spans 13 amino acids. The CDR3 sequence: CASSLAGDGELFF. The CDR3 region has the DNA TGCGCCAGCAGCTTGGCGGGGGACGGGGAGCTGTTTTTT.

This clone came up once. Here the CDR3 reads CSVDGGRSDTQYF. DNA for the CDR3: TGCAGCGTTGATGGTGGGAGATCAGATACGCAGTATTTT. The chain couples TRBV29-1 to TRBJ2-3, with D perhaps matching TRBD2 (5 bases). Germline values: CDR1 SQVTM, CDR2 ANQGSEA. This CDR3 comprises 13 residues. V lost 3 bases to trimming and J lost 4 bases, with 11 bases between them.

The chain uses TRBV7-9 and TRBJ2-7; D not resolved. V lost 5 bases, J lost 4 bases, and 21 bases lay in between. Per germline, CDR1 SEHNR and CDR2 FQNEAQ (reference sequence). This CDR3 region has 16 residues. The CDR3 here is CASSKSAGRGEYEQYF. CDR3 DNA sequence: TGTGCCAGCAGCAAGAGTGCCGGAAGAGGCGAATACGAGCAGTACTTC.

This chain connects TRBV6-5 to TRBJ2-7; 9 positions match TRBD1. Trimming took 4 bases from V and 8 from J; bases not matched to a gene: 6. The CDR3 spans 13 residues. Per germline, CDR1 MNHEY and CDR2 SVGAGI. CDR3 coding DNA: TGTGCCAGCAGTTCCGAGACAGGGGGGAAGCAGTACTTC. Its protein product is CASSSETGGKQYF.

The chain is built from TRBV7-9 and TRBJ2-7, with 9 bases lining up with TRBD2. Germline V lookup: CDR1 SEHNR, CDR2 FQNEAQ (reference sequence). The CDR3 has 15 amino acids. J gave up 2 bases and V 4 bases, and 6 bases lay outside the gene matches. As DNA, the CDR3 is TGTGCCAGCAGCTCGTCGGGACTAGCAGCCTACGAGCAGTACTTC. It codes for CASSSSGLAAYEQYF.

V usage is TRBV2 and J usage is TRBJ2-1; the D gene is possibly TRBD2 (5 bases). Trimming cost V 4 bases and J 4 bases, with 8 bases left between them. The CDR3 runs 13 residues. Germline CDR1 and CDR2: SNHLY and FYNNEI. The CDR3 DNA follows: TGTGCCAGCAGTGTTCGGGGTTACAATGAGCAGTTCTTC. Translated, it gives CASSVRGYNEQFF.

CDR3 nucleotides: TGTGCCAGCAGTTCGGGCGGGAGCTCCTACAATGAGCAGTTCTTC. This translates into CASSSGGSSYNEQFF. The chain combines TRBV27 with TRBJ2-1, with 7 bases that match TRBD2. The J segment lost 0 bases and the V segment lost 4 bases, leaving 3 bases of the junction unmatched. Germline values: CDR1 MNHEY, CDR2 SMNVEV (reference sequence). CDR3 length: 15 residues.

The chain uses TRBV21-1 and TRBJ2-7; TRBD2, the table's D call, was not compared with the DNA. TRBV21-1 corresponds to a pseudogene. This CDR3 region has 13 residues. The chain's CDR3 is CASCRREWYEQYF. In nucleotides, the CDR3 is TGTGCCAGCTGCCGCCGGGAGTGGTACGAGCAGTACTTC.

This chain links TRBV28 with TRBJ2-7; 8 bases are a match to TRBD1. Per the germline V gene, CDR1 is MDHEN and CDR2 is SYDVKM. CDR3 length: 15 amino acids. Unmatched junction bases numbered 9, after V lost 2 bases and J lost 6 bases. The CDR3 spells CASSLRNRGVLEQYF. The CDR3 DNA reads TGTGCCAGCAGTTTACGTAACAGGGGGGTCCTCGAGCAGTACTTC.

V and J are TRBV10-1 and TRBJ2-2; 7 bases map to TRBD2. After removal of 6 bases from V and 5 bases from J, the junction contained 6 bases not matched to a gene. Germline V gene sequence: CDR1 WNHNN, CDR2 SYGVQD (reference sequence). This CDR3 contains 14 residues. In DNA, the CDR3 is TGCGCCAGCAGGCGGGAGAAAGGAACCGGGGAGCTGTTTTTT. Translating it yields CASRREKGTGELFF.

V is TRBV18 and J is TRBJ1-1, with D possibly TRBD1 on 6 matching bases. The V end lost 3 bases, the J end lost 1 base, and 12 bases lay between the germline ends. CDR3 length: 15 residues. The germline gives CDR1 KGHSH, CDR2 LQKENI. CDR3 nucleotide sequence: TGTGCCAGCTCACCCACGGACAGAGAGAACACTGAAGCTTTCTTT. Encoded protein: CASSPTDRENTEAFF.

V and J are TRBV6-4 and TRBJ2-1, with TRBD2 matching over 9 bases. The CDR3 spans 14 residues. Germline lookup yields CDR1 MRHNA and CDR2 SNTAGT. V was clipped by 3 bases and J by 7 bases; unmatched bases: 4. CDR3 residues: CASSEGTSPNEQFF. Here the CDR3 DNA reads TGTGCCAGCAGTGAAGGGACTAGCCCTAATGAGCAGTTCTTC.

Concerning this clone itself: Other DNA sequences in this sample translate to the same CDR3. The V gene is TRBV28, the J gene TRBJ1-5; a weak D match, TRBD1 (5 bases). The CDR3 contains 14 residues. Germline loops: CDR1 MDHEN, CDR2 SYDVKM. The V end was cut by 3 bases, the J end by 2 bases, with 8 bases between. This CDR3 reads CASSLGGGNQPQHF. The CDR3 DNA follows: TGTGCCAGCAGTTTGGGGGGGGGCAATCAGCCCCAGCATTTT.

The V call is TRBV7-9, the J call TRBJ2-3; perhaps TRBD1 as D (6 bases). The CDR3 has 14 residues. V lost 10 bases and J 2 bases, leaving 16 bases between the germline ends. CDR1 and CDR2 from the germline V gene are SEHNR and FQNEAQ (reference sequence). This CDR3 reads CATPTGVATDTQYF. The CDR3 nucleotides are TGTGCCACGCCGACAGGAGTTGCCACAGATACGCAGTATTTT.

V gene TRBV7-2 combines with J gene TRBJ2-5; no clear D. Germline-derived CDR1 and CDR2 are SGHTA and FQGNSA. Trimming pared 6 bases from V and 2 bases from J, leaving 10 bases between. CDR3 length equals 13 residues. In nucleotides, the CDR3 is TGTGCCAGCAGACCAGACTTACAAGAGACCCAGTACTTC. It translates to CASRPDLQETQYF.

V and J are TRBV19 and TRBJ2-7; 7 nucleotides align to TRBD1. This CDR3 region has 16 residues. V was clipped by 5 bases and J by 2 bases; unmatched bases: 12. Germline CDR1 reads LNHDA; CDR2 reads SQIVND (reference sequence). CDR3 nucleotide sequence: TGTGCCAGTAGTTCTATATATTTGACAGGGCCCTACGAGCAGTACTTC. Translating gives CASSSIYLTGPYEQYF.

This chain's CDR3 is CASSLSFYEQYF. Written as DNA, the CDR3 is TGTGCCAGCAGTTTATCCTTCTACGAGCAGTACTTC. V and J are TRBV28 and TRBJ2-7, with D unresolved. The germline gives CDR1 MDHEN, CDR2 SYDVKM. The CDR3 totals 12 residues. V was trimmed by 1 base and J by 3 bases, leaving 4 bases between them.

The chain has TRBV25-1 and TRBJ2-1; D uncertain. V was trimmed by 3 bases and J by 7 bases, leaving 4 bases between them. CDR1 and CDR2 (germline): MGHDK, SYGVNS. The length of the CDR3 is 11 residues. CDR3 nucleotides: TGTGCCAGCAGTGACAGGAATGAGCAGTTCTTC. It codes for CASSDRNEQFF.

As DNA, the CDR3 is TGTGCCAGTAGTATAGGGTTGGCCGCAAATCAGCCCCAGCATTTT. Its protein product is CASSIGLAANQPQHF. The rearrangement links TRBV19 to TRBJ1-5; D gene ambiguous. CDR1 is LNHDA, CDR2 SQIVND, per germline (reference sequence). V was shortened by 1 base and J by 4 bases, with 11 bases between the two germline ends. The CDR3 has 15 residues.

This clone was seen a handful of times. The chain couples TRBV19 to TRBJ2-7; 7 bases align to TRBD2. This CDR3 spans 14 amino acids. CDR1 is LNHDA, CDR2 SQIVND, per germline (reference sequence). Trimming cost V 5 bases and J 4 bases; bases outside gene matches: 8. CDR3 loop: CASSPASGRYEQYF. The CDR3 coding sequence is TGTGCCAGTAGTCCGGCTAGCGGAAGATACGAGCAGTACTTC.

The chain couples TRBV29-1 to TRBJ2-3; 11 nucleotides agree with TRBD2. The trim removed 4 bases at V and 1 base at J, leaving 1 base unmatched. Looked up from germline, CDR1 is SQVTM and CDR2 is ANQGSEA. The length of the CDR3 is 14 residues. CDR3 sequence (DNA): TGCAGCGTTGCGGGACTAGCGGGCACAGATACGCAGTATTTT. Translation: CSVAGLAGTDTQYF.

This chain links TRBV19 with TRBJ2-7, with 7 nucleotides matching TRBD1. The CDR3 has 15 residues. Looked up from germline, CDR1 is LNHDA and CDR2 is SQIVND (reference sequence). Germline trimming cut 3 bases from V and 4 bases from J; bases unmatched to any gene: 9. CDR3 sequence: CASSMGQGGLYEQYF. The CDR3 nucleotides read TGTGCCAGTAGTATGGGACAAGGGGGCCTATACGAGCAGTACTTC.